This T cell receptor (beta chain) was profiled in a study of early T cells in non-severe SARS-CoV-2 infection. Study context: Unsorted whole-blood RNA was sequenced in bulk, leaving chains unpaired. Study-level findings and limits: Matches to VDJdb favored anti-spike CD8 responses and missed private and CD4 specificities.

With 5 bases removed from V and 2 bases from J, the gap between germline ends came to 12 bases. The length of the CDR3 is 14 residues. Germline loops: CDR1 SGHTA, CDR2 FQGNSA. This clonotype was detected ten times or more. Its antigen is as yet unknown. The library protocol tagged individual cDNA molecules with unique molecular identifiers. TCRdb redid the calling of the 5' RACE reads with MiXCR, one entry per CDR3 protein. The sample contains under 65,000 distinct CDR3 sequences, 10% to 15% of which appear only once. The V and J genes are TRBV7-2 and TRBJ2-5, with D possibly matching TRBD2 (6 bases). Sequencing was done on a sample of whole blood. The TCR was taken from an adult who was a healthcare worker with PCR-confirmed SARS-CoV-2 infection or an uninfected control (not recorded which). DNA for the CDR3: TGTGCCAGCAGCCGAGGGGCGGGACAAGAGACCCAGTACTTC. As protein: CASSRGAGQETQYF.